These 6 T cell receptor beta chains were all obtained from the same sample, sequenced in a study of shared clonotypes between healthy human individuals. Clones were sequenced by immunoSEQ multiplex PCR, and TCRdb holds only the in-frame ones, with some missing. This table has about 1.5 million clones, about 98% appearing once. What was sequenced was naive CD4+ T cells sorted from blood. Subset described: CD45RA+ positively selected. These TCRs come from a man between 25 and 39 years old in good health.

The chain combines TRBV28 with TRBJ1-2; D perhaps matches TRBD1 (6 bases). Germline CDR1 and CDR2: MDHEN and SYDVKM. The CDR3 runs to 11 residues. V lost 10 bases, J lost 2 bases, and 8 bases lay in between. CDR3 sequence: CAITGNYGYTF. In DNA, the CDR3 is TGTGCCATAACAGGGAACTATGGCTACACCTTC.

DNA of the CDR3: TGCGCCAGCAGCGGCGAGAACTATGGCTACACCTTC. It encodes CASSGENYGYTF. The chain couples TRBV5-1 to TRBJ1-2; no clear D gene. Germline CDR1 SGHRS, CDR2 YFSETQ. The CDR3 is made up of 12 amino acids. Between the trimmed V and J ends, which lost 4 bases and 2 bases, there was a span of 6 bases.

The rearrangement uses TRBV28 and TRBJ2-7; TRBD2 matches at 7 bases. V was clipped by 4 bases and J by 2 bases; unmatched bases: 5. This CDR3 is built from 14 residues. Per the germline V gene, CDR1 is MDHEN and CDR2 is SYDVKM. The CDR3 region has the DNA TGTGCCAGCAGTTCTGGCGGGAGCCCCTACGAGCAGTACTTC. This gives the protein CASSSGGSPYEQYF. Filled out from reference TRBV28 and TRBJ2-7, the complete variable domain reads DVKVTQSSRYLVKRTGEKVFLECVQDMDHENMFWYRQDPGLGLRLIYFSYDVKMKEKGDIPEGYSVSREKKERFSLILESASTNQTSMYLCASSSGGSPYEQYFGPGTRLTVT.

This chain links TRBV5-6 with TRBJ2-7; 7 bases align to TRBD1. Trimming cost V 8 bases and J 2 bases; bases outside gene matches: 10. The V gene's germline CDR1 is SGHDT and CDR2 YYEEEE. The CDR3 consists of 14 residues. CDR3 sequence reads: CASRQGPRTYEQYF. CDR3 nucleotide sequence: TGTGCCAGTCGACAGGGCCCTCGGACCTACGAGCAGTACTTC.

The chain recombines TRBV6-1 with TRBJ2-7; D not resolved. CDR1 and CDR2 from the germline V gene are MNHNS and SASEGT. Trimming stripped 3 bases from V and 5 bases from J, with 11 bases between. The CDR3 has 13 amino acids. CDR3: CASSERFRDEQYF. The CDR3 nucleotides are TGTGCCAGCAGTGAGCGGTTTCGAGACGAGCAGTACTTC.

This chain links TRBV9 with TRBJ2-3; D is perhaps TRBD2 (12 bases). CDR1 and CDR2 (germline): SGDLS, YYNGEE. V was clipped by 4 bases and J by 5 bases, with 38 bases between them. The CDR3 extends over 22 amino acids. The CDR3: CASSPRDRGSTSGRPGGDTQYF. As DNA, the CDR3 is TGTGCCAGCAGCCCCCGGGACAGGGGGTCGACTAGCGGGAGACCTGGGGGAGATACGCAGTATTTT.